The text below deals with one TCR beta chain. Original processing notes: Reference gene primers were amplified, and this amplification served to estimate nucleated cell counts. Libraries were prepared by immunoSEQ multiplex PCR; TCRdb keeps only in-frame clonotypes and omits some of them. The V and J calls and clone size were taken over from that table, and D and trimming were inferred from the DNA. In the table there are 200,000 to 300,000 clones, 75% to 85% of which are singletons. The sample comes from a study of blood T cell repertoires in COVID-19. Study overall: Some COVID-19 samples were acute and others convalescent; all came from the United States, Italy and Spain.

CDR1 MNHEY and CDR2 SMNVEV come from the germline V gene (reference sequence). The trim removed 6 bases at V and 1 base at J, leaving 4 bases unmatched. The CDR3 consists of 14 residues. The sample was peripheral blood. The rearrangement uses TRBV27 and TRBJ2-7, with 9 nucleotides matching TRBD1. This clonotype was obtained from a woman at least 80 years old with COVID-19, enrolled during active disease. CDR3: CASSATGGSYEQYF. The CDR3, as DNA: TGTGCCAGCAGCGCGACAGGGGGGTCCTACGAGCAGTACTTC.